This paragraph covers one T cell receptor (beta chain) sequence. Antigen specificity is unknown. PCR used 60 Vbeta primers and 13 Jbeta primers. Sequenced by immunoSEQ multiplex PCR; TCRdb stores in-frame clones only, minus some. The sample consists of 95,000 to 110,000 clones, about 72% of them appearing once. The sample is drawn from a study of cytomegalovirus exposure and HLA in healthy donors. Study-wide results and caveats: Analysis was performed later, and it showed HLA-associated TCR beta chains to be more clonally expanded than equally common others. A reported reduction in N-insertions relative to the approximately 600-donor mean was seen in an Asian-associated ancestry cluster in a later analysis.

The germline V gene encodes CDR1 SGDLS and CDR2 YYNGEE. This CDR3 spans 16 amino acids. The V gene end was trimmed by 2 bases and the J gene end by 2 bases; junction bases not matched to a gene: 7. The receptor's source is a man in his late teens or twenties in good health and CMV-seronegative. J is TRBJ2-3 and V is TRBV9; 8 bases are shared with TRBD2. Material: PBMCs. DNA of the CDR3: TGTGCCAGCAGCGTCGGAGCGGGGGACAACACAGATACGCAGTATTTT. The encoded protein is CASSVGAGDNTDTQYF. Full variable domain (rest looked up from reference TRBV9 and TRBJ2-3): DSGVTQTPKHLITATGQRVTLRCSPRSGDLSVYWYQQSLDQGLQFLIQYYNGEERAKGNILERFSAQQFPDLHSELNLSSLELGDSALYFCASSVGAGDNTDTQYFGPGTRLTVL.